The rows below give T cell receptor beta chains drawn from one sample of a study of blood T cell repertoires in COVID-19. Produced via immunoSEQ multiplex PCR; TCRdb's table is partial and in-frame only. The sample records about 200,000 clones, roughly 90% being singletons. The sample taken for sequencing was peripheral blood. The receptor set was obtained from a middle-aged man with active or convalescent COVID-19. Both conserved end residues are part of each CDR3. A D gene is named only where the DNA matches it firmly. Only part of the rows carry a size: once, few, many, or a class if the clone is expanded.

TRBJ1-1,TRBV19,once,.,CASSRSGNTEAFF,TGTGCCAGTAGTCGTAGTGGTAACACTGAAGCTTTCTTT
TRBJ1-1,TRBV2,.,.,CANTGGNTEAFF,TGTGCCAACACCGGAGGAAACACTGAAGCTTTCTTT
TRBJ1-5,TRBV30,once,.,CAWSNLGVGNQPQHF,TGTGCCTGGAGTAACCTAGGGGTAGGCAATCAGCCCCAGCATTTT
TRBJ2-3,TRBV5-1,.,TRBD2,CASSFSGSGTDTQYF,TGCGCCAGCAGCTTTAGCGGGTCGGGGACAGATACGCAGTATTTT
TRBJ1-5,TRBV5-1,.,.,CASSPWTDPDSNQPQHF,TGCGCCAGCAGCCCATGGACAGATCCGGATAGCAATCAGCCCCAGCATTTT
TRBJ1-3,TRBV5-1,few,TRBD1,CASSGTGTGSGNTIYF,TGCGCCAGCAGCGGGACCGGGACAGGGTCTGGAAACACCATATATTTT
TRBJ2-1,TRBV6-6,.,.,CASSYSRGRYNEQFF,TGTGCCAGCAGTTACTCTCGGGGGAGGTACAATGAGCAGTTCTTC
TRBJ2-3,TRBV4-1,few,.,CASSIRTQGTDTQYF,TGCGCCAGCAGCATACGAACCCAGGGGACAGATACGCAGTATTTT
TRBJ2-1,TRBV19,.,TRBD2,CASSAGTSSRYEQFF,TGTGCCAGTAGTGCGGGGACTAGTAGCCGTTATGAGCAGTTCTTC
TRBJ2-7,TRBV10-2,.,TRBD2,CASSESGLAVSYEQYF,TGCGCCAGCAGTGAGTCGGGACTAGCGGTCTCCTACGAGCAGTACTTC
TRBJ1-3,TRBV10-1,.,TRBD1,CASSAGRGDSGNTIYF,TGCGCCAGCAGTGCCGGCAGGGGGGACTCTGGAAACACCATATATTTT
TRBJ2-7,TRBV27,.,.,CASSVGESYEQYF,TGTGCCAGCAGTGTCGGGGAATCCTACGAGCAGTACTTC
TRBJ2-7,TRBV24-1,.,.,CATSDLLSGERFYF,TGTGCCACCAGTGATTTGCTGTCCGGGGAGCGGTTCTACTTC
TRBJ1-3,TRBV28,.,TRBD1,CASNQGGGNTIYF,TGTGCCAGCAATCAGGGGGGCGGAAACACCATATATTTT
TRBJ2-2,TRBV4-2,.,.,CASSQVGGGELFF,TGTGCCAGCAGCCAAGTGGGGGGCGGGGAGCTGTTTTTT
TRBJ1-5,TRBV28,.,.,CASSLFGDQPQHF,TGTGCCAGCAGTTTATTCGGGGATCAGCCCCAGCATTTT
TRBJ1-5,TRBV19,.,TRBD1,CASTLDRASNQPQHF,TGTGCCAGTACCCTGGACAGGGCCAGCAATCAGCCCCAGCATTTT
TRBJ2-5,TRBV2,.,.,CASSPGTAGETQYF,TGTGCCAGCAGTCCCGGGACTGCGGGAGAGACCCAGTACTTC
TRBJ2-2,TRBV14,once,TRBD1,CASSSTGGSAGELFF,TGTGCCAGCAGCAGCACAGGGGGCTCAGCCGGGGAGCTGTTTTTT
TRBJ1-2,TRBV11-2,.,.,CASSLADRSLMSGYTF,TGTGCCAGCAGCTTAGCGGACAGATCTTTAATGAGCGGCTACACCTTC
TRBJ2-2,TRBV9,.,.,CASSVTSAVNTGELFF,TGTGCCAGCAGCGTAACGTCCGCAGTGAACACCGGGGAGCTGTTTTTT
TRBJ2-7,TRBV7-2,.,TRBD1,CASSTRTGDPYEQYF,TGTGCCAGCAGCACACGGACAGGGGACCCCTACGAGCAGTACTTC
TRBJ2-6,TRBV25-1,once,.,CASTVSGANVLTF,TGTGCCAGCACCGTTTCTGGGGCCAACGTCCTGACTTTC
TRBJ2-7,TRBV27,.,TRBD1,CASSSGTGGIYEQYF,TGTGCCAGCAGTTCCGGGACAGGGGGAATCTACGAGCAGTACTTC
TRBJ2-7,TRBV28,.,.,CASQLVGLEQYF,TGTGCCAGCCAATTAGTGGGCCTCGAGCAGTACTTC
TRBJ2-7,TRBV3-1/TRBV3-2,.,.,CASSQTAGEQYF,TGTGCCAGCAGCCAGACGGCAGGCGAGCAGTACTTC
TRBJ2-1,TRBV7-9,.,.,CASFHGGASSYNEQFF,TGTGCCAGCTTTCATGGCGGGGCGAGCTCCTACAATGAGCAGTTCTTC
TRBJ2-5,TRBV7-9,.,TRBD1,CASSQGQGTQETQYF,TGTGCCAGCAGCCAAGGACAGGGAACACAAGAGACCCAGTACTTC
TRBJ1-2,TRBV28,.,.,CASSQGGGDFGYTF,TGTGCCAGCAGTCAAGGGGGAGGGGATTTTGGATACACCTTC
TRBJ1-6,TRBV4-1,.,.,CASSLGAGSPLHF,TGCGCCAGCAGCCTAGGGGCCGGGTCACCCCTCCACTTT
TRBJ1-5,TRBV6-5,.,TRBD1,CASSRDSYSNQPQHF,TGTGCCAGCAGCAGGGACAGCTATAGCAATCAGCCCCAGCATTTT
TRBJ1-4,TRBV28,.,.,CASSPGSGKGNEKLFF,TGTGCCAGCAGTCCCGGGTCGGGGAAGGGTAATGAAAAACTGTTTTTT
TRBJ2-3,TRBV5-1,.,TRBD1,CASSLDRADTQYF,TGCGCCAGCAGCCTGGACAGGGCAGATACGCAGTATTTT
TRBJ1-5,TRBV7-8,.,.,CASSPQGQLSNQPQHF,TGTGCCAGCAGCCCCCAAGGACAGCTTAGCAATCAGCCCCAGCATTTT
TRBJ2-7,TRBV27,once,TRBD2,CASSKLAGGYEQYF,TGTGCCAGCAGTAAACTAGCGGGAGGCTACGAGCAGTACTTC
TRBJ2-7,TRBV2,once,TRBD1,CASSADRGVVYEQYF,TGTGCCAGCAGCGCGGACAGGGGAGTAGTCTACGAGCAGTACTTC
TRBJ2-7,TRBV28,.,.,CASSSLSYEQYF,TGTGCCAGCAGTTCCCTATCCTACGAGCAGTACTTC
TRBJ1-2,TRBV19,.,TRBD1,CASRLGDRSFTNYGYTF,TGTGCCAGTAGACTTGGGGACAGGTCCTTCACTAACTATGGCTACACCTTC
TRBJ2-2,TRBV28,once,TRBD2,CASRRLAGGPHTGELFF,TGTGCCAGCAGGAGACTAGCGGGAGGGCCCCACACCGGGGAGCTGTTTTTT
TRBJ2-2,TRBV9,.,.,CASSVSGVNTGELFF,TGTGCCAGCAGCGTGTCCGGGGTAAACACCGGGGAGCTGTTTTTT
TRBJ1-1,TRBV6-1,.,.,CASSEASSYRMNTEAFF,TGTGCCAGCAGTGAAGCATCGAGCTATCGAATGAACACTGAAGCTTTCTTT
TRBJ2-7,TRBV9,.,.,CASSPGLVEQYF,TGTGCCAGCAGCCCGGGTCTTGTAGAGCAGTACTTC
TRBJ2-3,TRBV9,once,.,CASSPGIAASTDTQYF,TGTGCCAGCAGCCCCGGGATAGCGGCTAGCACAGATACGCAGTATTTT
TRBJ2-7,TRBV27,once,.,CASSLTGVPYEQYF,TGTGCCAGCAGTTTAACGGGAGTGCCCTACGAGCAGTACTTC
TRBJ1-1,TRBV5-4,.,.,CASSLAVSANTEAFF,TGTGCCAGCAGCTTGGCGGTTTCTGCAAACACTGAAGCTTTCTTT
TRBJ1-5,TRBV6-2/TRBV6-3,.,.,CASSYGGVGQPQHF,TGTGCCAGCAGTTACGGCGGGGTCGGTCAGCCCCAGCATTTT
TRBJ1-1,TRBV27,once,.,CASSPGAHTEAFF,TGTGCCAGCAGTCCAGGGGCTCACACTGAAGCTTTCTTT
TRBJ1-5,TRBV2,.,.,CASTPVGGSNQPQHF,TGTGCCAGCACCCCGGTAGGGGGTAGCAATCAGCCCCAGCATTTT